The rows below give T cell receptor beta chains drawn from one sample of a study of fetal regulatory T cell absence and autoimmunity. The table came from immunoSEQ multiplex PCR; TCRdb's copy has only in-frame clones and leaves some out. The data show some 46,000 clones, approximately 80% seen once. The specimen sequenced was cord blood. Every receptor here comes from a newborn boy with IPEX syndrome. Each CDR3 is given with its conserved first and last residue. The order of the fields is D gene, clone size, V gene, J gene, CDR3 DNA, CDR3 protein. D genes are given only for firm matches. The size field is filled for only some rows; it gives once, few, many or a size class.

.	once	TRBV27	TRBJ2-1	TGTGCCAGCAGCCCCGGACTCTACAATGAGCAGTTCTTC	CASSPGLYNEQFF
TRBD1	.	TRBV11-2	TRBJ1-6	TGTGCCAGCAGCTTAATAAGGGGGCATAATTCACCCCTCCACTTT	CASSLIRGHNSPLHF
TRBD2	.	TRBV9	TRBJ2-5	TGTGCCAGCAGTCTTTTAGCGGGGGGGCAAGAGACCCAGTACTTC	CASSLLAGGQETQYF
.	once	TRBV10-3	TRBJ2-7	TGTGCCATCAGTGAGTTACGACCGTCCCCCTACGAGCAGTACTTC	CAISELRPSPYEQYF
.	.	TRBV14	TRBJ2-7	TGTGCCAGCAGCCAAGTCCGGGATGAGCAGTACTTC	CASSQVRDEQYF
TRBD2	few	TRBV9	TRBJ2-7	TGTGCCAGCAGCGTAGGGGGAGCGGGATTAGAAGAGCAGTACTTC	CASSVGGAGLEEQYF
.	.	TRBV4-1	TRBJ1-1	TGCGCCAGCAGCCAAGAAGACCCTAACACTGAAGCTTTCTTT	CASSQEDPNTEAFF
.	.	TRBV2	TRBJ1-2	TGTGCCAGCAAAGGAAGGGGCTATGGCTACACCTTC	CASKGRGYGYTF
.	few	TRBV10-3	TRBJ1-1	TGTGCCATCACGGAACAGGGATGGAACACTGAAGCTTTCTTT	CAITEQGWNTEAFF
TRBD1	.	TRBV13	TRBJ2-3	TGTGCCAGCAGCTTGATACAGGGGGTATATGGAGATACGCAGTATTTT	CASSLIQGVYGDTQYF
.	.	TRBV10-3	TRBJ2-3	TGTGCCATCAATTCCGGGAACACAGATACGCAGTATTTT	CAINSGNTDTQYF
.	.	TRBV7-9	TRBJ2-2	TGTGCCAGCAGCTCGCCGAACGGGGGCCCTAACACCGGGGAGCTGTTTTTT	CASSSPNGGPNTGELFF
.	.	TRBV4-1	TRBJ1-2	TGCGCCAGCAGCCAAGCCCCTGGACAGTTGGGTGGCTACACCTTC	CASSQAPGQLGGYTF
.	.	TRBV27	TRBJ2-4	TGTGCCAGCAGTTTGGGGAGGGCCAAAAACATTCAGTACTTC	CASSLGRAKNIQYF
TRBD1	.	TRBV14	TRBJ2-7	TGTGCCAGCAGCCCGCGGACAGGCCCCTACGAGCAGTACTTC	CASSPRTGPYEQYF
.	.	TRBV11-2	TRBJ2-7	TGTGCCAGCACGCCCCTGTGGGGTCGCGAGCAGTACTTC	CASTPLWGREQYF
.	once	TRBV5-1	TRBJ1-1	TGCGCCAGCAGCTGGGAGTTGAACACTGAAGCTTTCTTT	CASSWELNTEAFF